This is a list of T cell receptor beta chains from one sample in a study of cytotoxic CD8 clonotypes in ibrutinib-treated CLL. Profiled with immunoSEQ multiplex PCR; TCRdb holds only in-frame clones, not every one. The data show 150,000 to 200,000 clones, roughly 90% seen once. The material was PBMCs, obtained at disease progression, from a patient treated with ibrutinib. These receptors were obtained from a human donor with chronic lymphocytic leukemia. CDR3s include the opening cysteine and the closing phenylalanine or tryptophan. Fields, in order: D gene, J gene, V gene, CDR3 protein. A D gene is named only where the DNA matches it firmly.

>NA|TRBJ2-1|TRBV9
CASSVTDNEQFF
>TRBD2|TRBJ2-1|TRBV5-6
CASSLVGKRGTYNEQFF
>NA|TRBJ1-2|TRBV30
CAWSVTGAF
>TRBD1|TRBJ2-3|TRBV11-3
CASSFRQGAYTDTQYF
>TRBD2|TRBJ2-1|TRBV7-3
CASSGMTSGRAYEQFF
>NA|TRBJ2-7|TRBV14
CASSQDLYSYEQYF
>TRBD2|TRBJ2-4|TRBV7-2
CASSPSGIGGIAKNIQYF
>NA|TRBJ2-7|TRBV28
CASSFPSRDPYEQYF
>NA|TRBJ2-4|TRBV11-3
CASSLGGWGNIQYF
>TRBD2|TRBJ2-4|TRBV27
CASSSGRSNLQYF
>NA|TRBJ2-1|TRBV11-3
CASAGNSYNEQFF
>NA|TRBJ2-2|TRBV6-6
CASSYGENTGELFF
>TRBD2|TRBJ2-7|TRBV6-6
CASSYGGGGSSYEQYF
>NA|TRBJ2-7|TRBV10-1
CASGRSVYEQYF
>NA|TRBJ1-1|TRBV19
CASSIAGGRVSTEAFF
>NA|TRBJ2-7|TRBV15
CATSRGDHLREFREQYF
>NA|TRBJ2-5|TRBV5-1
CASSPRSQGGETQYF
>NA|TRBJ1-5|TRBV28
CASSPGMANQPQHF
>NA|TRBJ2-1|TRBV6-6
CASSYSILSGGSEQFF
>TRBD1|TRBJ2-1|TRBV29-1
CSVHRDRGQDEQFF
>TRBD1|TRBJ1-5|TRBV19
CASSMRPGQSNQPQHF
>NA|TRBJ2-1|TRBV11-3
CASSLWSSAFNEQFF
>TRBD2|TRBJ2-1|TRBV5-6
CASSPLAGAFNEQFF
>TRBD2|TRBJ2-1|TRBV13
CASSLTSGRVREQFF
>TRBD1|TRBJ1-2|TRBV4-3
CASSRAQGAVNYGYTF
>NA|TRBJ2-7|TRBV11-3
CASSYSAAEQYF
>NA|TRBJ2-1|TRBV29-1
CSVREYTRRGANEQFF
>NA|TRBJ1-3|TRBV10-3
CAISDPSGEISGNTIYF
>TRBD1|TRBJ1-2|TRBV7-2
CASSRQKSGGPNYGYTF
>NA|TRBJ2-3|TRBV7-8
CASSITGGDDTQYF
>NA|TRBJ1-1|TRBV5-1
CASSEPGGEGQAFF
>TRBD2|TRBJ2-5|TRBV28
CASRSFSSGRAIETQYF
>NA|TRBJ2-7|TRBV27
CASSPLPASEQYF
>TRBD1|TRBJ1-3|TRBV7-9
CASSPGQATGNTIYF
>NA|TRBJ2-5|TRBV2
CASSSTMGGGETQYF
>TRBD2|TRBJ2-1|TRBV27
CASSLSSGATYNEQFF
>NA|TRBJ2-3|TRBV6-4
CASSDSATSTDTQYF
>TRBD1|TRBJ1-2|TRBV25-1
CASRMTGTGAHGYTF
>NA|TRBJ2-1|TRBV9
CASSGSYNEQFF
>TRBD1|TRBJ2-3|TRBV7-3
CASSARLTGGTDTQYF
>NA|TRBJ2-5|TRBV11-3
CASRGGKTQYF
>NA|TRBJ1-5|TRBV19
CASTSLGDSNQPQHF
>NA|TRBJ2-3|TRBV11-1
CASSLGASTDTQYF
>NA|TRBJ1-3|TRBV5-8
CASQSGWTEGSGNTIYF
>NA|TRBJ1-1|TRBV5-1
CASRLDTEAFF
>NA|TRBJ2-5|TRBV5-1
CASSYEGETQYF
>NA|TRBJ2-2|TRBV15
CATSRDFGGTGELFF
>NA|TRBJ2-2|TRBV19
CASSKRDGELFF
>NA|TRBJ2-2|TRBV7-6
CASSFLGAGELFF
>TRBD1|TRBJ2-7|TRBV6-5
CASSGQGKGEQYF
>NA|TRBJ2-7|TRBV6-6
CASSKTDDSYEQYF
>NA|TRBJ2-7|TRBV19
CASSRDRFSYEQYF
>TRBD2|TRBJ2-1|TRBV27
CASSPRDSGGNEQFF
>TRBD1|TRBJ2-2|TRBV27
CASSVTGTGGETGELFF
>NA|TRBJ2-7|TRBV30
CAWSVGGSHEQYF
>NA|TRBJ2-7|TRBV21-1
CASSTGQGLGYEQYF
>NA|TRBJ2-7|TRBV5-4
CASSPVIGSSYEQYF
>NA|TRBJ2-5|TRBV5-6
CASSWLTGAAGGTQYF
>NA|TRBJ1-4|TRBV9
CASSVDNGGAGGGYEKLFF
>NA|TRBJ2-2|TRBV6-5
CASSYSPPGVTGELFF